Included here is one T cell receptor beta chain sequence, with context. Methods used by the authors: Amplification from reference gene primers served as the basis for estimated nucleated cell counts. Using immunoSEQ multiplex PCR, the repertoire was profiled, and TCRdb retains in-frame clones only, with some absent. V, J and clone size are those of that table, while D and trimming were read from the DNA. The repertoire holds over 350,000 clones, with roughly 90% as singletons. This sample is drawn from a study of blood T cell repertoires in COVID-19. On the study more broadly: Spain, Italy and the United States supplied samples that represented acute and convalescent COVID-19. The cDNA or gDNA used as material had been derived from T cells, B-cell-depleted T cells, or PBMCs.

CDR3 length equals 16 residues. The germline V gene encodes CDR1 MNHEY and CDR2 SMNVEV (reference sequence). Trimming stripped 3 bases from V and 4 bases from J, with 17 bases between. The TCR comes from a woman in her twenties or thirties with acute or convalescent COVID-19. Sample: peripheral blood. The chain employs TRBV27 and TRBJ2-3; a weak D match, TRBD2 (7 bases). The CDR3 DNA follows: TGTGCCAGCAGTTTGTGGGGGGGGGCCAGCGCAGATACGCAGTATTTT. Translating it yields CASSLWGGASADTQYF.